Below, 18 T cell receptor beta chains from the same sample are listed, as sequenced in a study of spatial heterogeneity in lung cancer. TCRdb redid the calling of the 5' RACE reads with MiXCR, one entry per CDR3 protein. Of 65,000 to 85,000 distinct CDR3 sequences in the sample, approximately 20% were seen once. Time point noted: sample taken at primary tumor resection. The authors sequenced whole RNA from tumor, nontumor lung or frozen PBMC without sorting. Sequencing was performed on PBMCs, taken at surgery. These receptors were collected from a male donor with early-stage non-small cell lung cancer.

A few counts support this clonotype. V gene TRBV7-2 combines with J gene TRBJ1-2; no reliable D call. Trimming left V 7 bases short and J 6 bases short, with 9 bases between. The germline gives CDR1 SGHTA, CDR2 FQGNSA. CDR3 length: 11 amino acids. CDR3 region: CASTEKDGYTF. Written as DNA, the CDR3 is TGTGCCAGCACCGAAAAGGATGGCTACACCTTC.

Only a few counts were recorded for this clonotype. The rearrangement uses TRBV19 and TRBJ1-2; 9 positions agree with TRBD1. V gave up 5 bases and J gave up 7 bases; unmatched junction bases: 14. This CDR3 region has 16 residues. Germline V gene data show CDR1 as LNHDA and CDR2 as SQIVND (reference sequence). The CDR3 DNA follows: TGTGCCAGTAGTTCCACCGGGACAGGGATAGGGTCTGGCTACACCTTC. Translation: CASSSTGTGIGSGYTF. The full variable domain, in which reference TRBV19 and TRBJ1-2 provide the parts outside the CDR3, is DGGITQSPKYLFRKEGQNVTLSCEQNLNHDAMYWYRQDPGQGLRLIYYSQIVNDFQKGDIAEGYSVSREKKESFPLTVTSAQKNPTAFYLCASSSTGTGIGSGYTFGSGTRLTVV.

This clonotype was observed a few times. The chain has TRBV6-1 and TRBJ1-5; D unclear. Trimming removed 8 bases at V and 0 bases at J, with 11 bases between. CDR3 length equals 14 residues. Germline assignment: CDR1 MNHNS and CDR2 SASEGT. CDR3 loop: CASGGGNSNQPQHF. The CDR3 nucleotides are TGTGCCAGCGGCGGTGGAAATAGCAATCAGCCCCAGCATTTT.

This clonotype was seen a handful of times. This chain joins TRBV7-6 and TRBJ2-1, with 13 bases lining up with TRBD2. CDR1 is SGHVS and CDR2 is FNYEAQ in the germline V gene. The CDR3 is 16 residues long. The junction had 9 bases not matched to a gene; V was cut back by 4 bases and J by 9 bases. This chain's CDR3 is CASSYTSGRAMGEQFF. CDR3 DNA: TGTGCCAGCAGCTATACTAGCGGGAGGGCCATGGGTGAGCAGTTCTTC.

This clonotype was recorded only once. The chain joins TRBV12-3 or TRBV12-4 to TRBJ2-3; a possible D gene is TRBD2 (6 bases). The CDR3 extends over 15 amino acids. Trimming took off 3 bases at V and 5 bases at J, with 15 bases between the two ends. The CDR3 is CASSFWRAGGDTQYF. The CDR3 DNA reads TGTGCCAGCAGTTTTTGGAGGGCCGGCGGAGATACGCAGTATTTT.

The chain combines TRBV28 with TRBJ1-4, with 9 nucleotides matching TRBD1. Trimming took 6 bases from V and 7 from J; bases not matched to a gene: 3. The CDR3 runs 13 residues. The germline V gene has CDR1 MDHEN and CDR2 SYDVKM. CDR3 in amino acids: CASSNRGPEKLFF. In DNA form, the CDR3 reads TGTGCCAGCAGCAACAGGGGGCCTGAAAAACTGTTTTTT.

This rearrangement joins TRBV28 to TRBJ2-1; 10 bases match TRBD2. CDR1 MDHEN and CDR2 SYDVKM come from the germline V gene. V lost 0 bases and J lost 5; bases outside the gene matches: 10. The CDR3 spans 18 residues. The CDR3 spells CASSLWASGSGAHNEQFF. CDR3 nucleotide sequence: TGTGCCAGCAGTTTATGGGCTAGCGGGAGTGGGGCGCACAATGAGCAGTTCTTC.

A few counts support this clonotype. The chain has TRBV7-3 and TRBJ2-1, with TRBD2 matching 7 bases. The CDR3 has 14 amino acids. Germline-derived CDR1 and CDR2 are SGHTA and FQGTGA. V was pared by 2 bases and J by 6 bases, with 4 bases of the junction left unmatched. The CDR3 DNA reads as TGTGCCAGCAGCTTAGAGGCTAGCGGCAATGAGCAGTTCTTC. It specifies CASSLEASGNEQFF.

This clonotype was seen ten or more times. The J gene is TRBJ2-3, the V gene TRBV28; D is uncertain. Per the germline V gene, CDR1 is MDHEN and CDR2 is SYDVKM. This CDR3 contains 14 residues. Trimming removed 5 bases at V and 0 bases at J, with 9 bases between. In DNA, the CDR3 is TGTGCCAGCAGTCCGATATGGAGCACAGATACGCAGTATTTT. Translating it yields CASSPIWSTDTQYF.

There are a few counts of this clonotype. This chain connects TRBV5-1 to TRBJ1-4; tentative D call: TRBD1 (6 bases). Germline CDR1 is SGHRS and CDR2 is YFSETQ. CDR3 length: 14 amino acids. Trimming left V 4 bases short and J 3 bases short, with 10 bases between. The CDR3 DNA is TGCGCCAGCAGCCTCGGACAGCCTAATGAAAAACTGTTTTTT. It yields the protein CASSLGQPNEKLFF.

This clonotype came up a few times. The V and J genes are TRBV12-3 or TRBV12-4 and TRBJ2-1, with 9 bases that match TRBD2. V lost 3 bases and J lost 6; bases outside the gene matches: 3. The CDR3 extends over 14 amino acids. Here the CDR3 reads CASSFGGGANEQFF. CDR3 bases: TGTGCCAGCAGTTTCGGCGGGGGGGCCAATGAGCAGTTCTTC.

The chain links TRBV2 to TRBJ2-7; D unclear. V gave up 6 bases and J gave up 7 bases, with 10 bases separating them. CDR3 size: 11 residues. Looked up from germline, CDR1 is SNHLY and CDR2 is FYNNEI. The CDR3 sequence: CASRSVGEQYF. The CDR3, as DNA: TGTGCCAGCAGGTCGGTCGGGGAGCAGTACTTC.

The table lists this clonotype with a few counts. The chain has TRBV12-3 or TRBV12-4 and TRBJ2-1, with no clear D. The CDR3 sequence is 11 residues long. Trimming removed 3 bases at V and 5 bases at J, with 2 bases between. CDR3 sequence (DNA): TGTGCCAGCAGTTTTAACAATGAGCAGTTCTTC. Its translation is CASSFNNEQFF.

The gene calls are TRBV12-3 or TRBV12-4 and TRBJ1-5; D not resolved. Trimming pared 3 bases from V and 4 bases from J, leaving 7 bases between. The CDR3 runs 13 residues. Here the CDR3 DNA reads TGTGCCAGCAGTTTGATCGAGAATCAGCCCCAGCATTTT. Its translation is CASSLIENQPQHF.

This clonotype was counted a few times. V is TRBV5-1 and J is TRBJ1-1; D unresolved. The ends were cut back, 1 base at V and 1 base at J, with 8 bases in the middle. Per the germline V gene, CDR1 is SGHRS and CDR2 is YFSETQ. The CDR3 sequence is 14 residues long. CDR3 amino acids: CASSLRGRNTEAFF. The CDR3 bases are TGCGCCAGCAGCTTGAGAGGCAGGAACACTGAAGCTTTCTTT.

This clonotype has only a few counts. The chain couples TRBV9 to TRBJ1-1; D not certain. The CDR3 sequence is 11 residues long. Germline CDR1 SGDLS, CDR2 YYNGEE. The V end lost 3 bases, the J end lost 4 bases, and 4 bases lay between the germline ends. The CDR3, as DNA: TGTGCCAGCAGCGAGGTCACTGAAGCTTTCTTT. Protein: CASSEVTEAFF. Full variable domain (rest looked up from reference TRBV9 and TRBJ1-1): DSGVTQTPKHLITATGQRVTLRCSPRSGDLSVYWYQQSLDQGLQFLIQYYNGEERAKGNILERFSAQQFPDLHSELNLSSLELGDSALYFCASSEVTEAFFGQGTRLTVV.

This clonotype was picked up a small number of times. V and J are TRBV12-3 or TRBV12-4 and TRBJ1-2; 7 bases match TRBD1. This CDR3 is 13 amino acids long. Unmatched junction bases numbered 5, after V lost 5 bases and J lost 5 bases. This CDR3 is CASSPGTVYGYTF. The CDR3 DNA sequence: TGTGCCAGCAGTCCCGGGACAGTGTATGGCTACACCTTC.

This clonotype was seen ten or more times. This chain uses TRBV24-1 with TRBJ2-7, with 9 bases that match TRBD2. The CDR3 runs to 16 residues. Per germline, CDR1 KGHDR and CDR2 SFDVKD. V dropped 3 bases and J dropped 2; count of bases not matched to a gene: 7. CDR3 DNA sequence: TGTGCCACCAGTGATACTAGCGGGCGTCGACCCTACGAGCAGTACTTC. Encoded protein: CATSDTSGRRPYEQYF.